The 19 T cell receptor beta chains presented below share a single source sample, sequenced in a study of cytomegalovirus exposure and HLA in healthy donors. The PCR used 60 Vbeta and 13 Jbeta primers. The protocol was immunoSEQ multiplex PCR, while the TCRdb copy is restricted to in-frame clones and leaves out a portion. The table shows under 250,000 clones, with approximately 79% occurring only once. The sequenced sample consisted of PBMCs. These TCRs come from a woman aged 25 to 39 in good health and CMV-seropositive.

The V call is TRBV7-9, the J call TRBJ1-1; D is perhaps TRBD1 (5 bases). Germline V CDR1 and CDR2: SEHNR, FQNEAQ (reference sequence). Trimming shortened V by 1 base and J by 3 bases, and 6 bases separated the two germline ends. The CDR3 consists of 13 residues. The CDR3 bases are TGTGCCAGCAGCTTAGGGGGGGACACTGAAGCTTTCTTT. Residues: CASSLGGDTEAFF.

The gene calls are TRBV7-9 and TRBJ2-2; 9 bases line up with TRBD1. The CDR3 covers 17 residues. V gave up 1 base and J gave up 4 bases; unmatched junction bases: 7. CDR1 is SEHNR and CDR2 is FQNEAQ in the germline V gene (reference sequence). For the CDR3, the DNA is TGTGCCAGCAGCTTAGTGTTCGGGACAGGGCTCACCGGGGAGCTGTTTTTT. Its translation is CASSLVFGTGLTGELFF. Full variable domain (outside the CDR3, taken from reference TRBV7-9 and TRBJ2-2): DTGVSQNPRHKITKRGQNVTFRCDPISEHNRLYWYRQTLGQGPEFLTYFQNEAQLEKSRLLSDRFSAERPKGSFSTLEIQRTEQGDSAMYLCASSLVFGTGLTGELFFGEGSRLTVL.

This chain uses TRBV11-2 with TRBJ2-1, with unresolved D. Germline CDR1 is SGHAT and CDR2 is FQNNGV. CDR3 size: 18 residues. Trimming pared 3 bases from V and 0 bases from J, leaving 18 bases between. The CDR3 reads CASSFRSAIRSSYNEQFF. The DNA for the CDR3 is TGTGCCAGCAGCTTTCGGAGCGCCATCAGAAGCTCCTACAATGAGCAGTTCTTC.

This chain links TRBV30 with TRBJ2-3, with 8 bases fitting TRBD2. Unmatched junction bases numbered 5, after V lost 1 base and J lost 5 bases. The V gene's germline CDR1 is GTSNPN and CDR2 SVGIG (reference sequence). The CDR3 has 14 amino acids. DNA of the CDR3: TGTGCCTGGAGTGGAGCGGGAGTTATAGATACGCAGTATTTT. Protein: CAWSGAGVIDTQYF. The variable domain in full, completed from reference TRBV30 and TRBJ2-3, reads SQTIHQWPATLVQPVGSPLSLECTVEGTSNPNLYWYRQAAGRGLQLLFYSVGIGQISSEVPQNLSASRPQDRQFILSSKKLLLSDSGFYLCAWSGAGVIDTQYFGPGTRLTVL.

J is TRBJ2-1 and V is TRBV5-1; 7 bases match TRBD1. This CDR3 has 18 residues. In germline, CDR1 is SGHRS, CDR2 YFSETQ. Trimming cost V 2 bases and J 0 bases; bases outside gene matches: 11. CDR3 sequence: CASSFIRDSSYSYNEQFF. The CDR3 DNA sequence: TGCGCCAGCAGCTTCATACGGGACAGTTCCTACTCCTACAATGAGCAGTTCTTC.

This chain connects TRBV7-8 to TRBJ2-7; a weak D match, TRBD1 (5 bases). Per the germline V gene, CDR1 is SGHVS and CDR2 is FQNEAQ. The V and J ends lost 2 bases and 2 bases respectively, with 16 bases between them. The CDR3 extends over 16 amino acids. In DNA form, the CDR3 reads TGTGCCAGCAGCTTAAGGGGAACAGCACTTACCTACGAGCAGTACTTC. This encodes CASSLRGTALTYEQYF.

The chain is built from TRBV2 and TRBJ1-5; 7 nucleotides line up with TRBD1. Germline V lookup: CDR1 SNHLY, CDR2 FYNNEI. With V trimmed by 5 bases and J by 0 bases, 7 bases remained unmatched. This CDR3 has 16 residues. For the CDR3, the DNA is TGTGCCAGCAGTCGGACAGGTGGATATAGCAATCAGCCCCAGCATTTT. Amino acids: CASSRTGGYSNQPQHF. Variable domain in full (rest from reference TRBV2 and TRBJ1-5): EPEVTQTPSHQVTQMGQEVILRCVPISNHLYFYWYRQILGQKVEFLVSFYNNEISEKSEIFDDQFSVERPDGSNFTLKIRSTKLEDSAMYFCASSRTGGYSNQPQHFGDGTRLSIL.

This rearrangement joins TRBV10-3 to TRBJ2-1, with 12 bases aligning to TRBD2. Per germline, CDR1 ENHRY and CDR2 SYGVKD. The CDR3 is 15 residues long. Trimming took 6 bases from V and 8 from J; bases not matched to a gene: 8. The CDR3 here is CAIRPASGGGDEQFF. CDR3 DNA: TGTGCCATCAGGCCTGCTAGCGGGGGGGGAGATGAGCAGTTCTTC.

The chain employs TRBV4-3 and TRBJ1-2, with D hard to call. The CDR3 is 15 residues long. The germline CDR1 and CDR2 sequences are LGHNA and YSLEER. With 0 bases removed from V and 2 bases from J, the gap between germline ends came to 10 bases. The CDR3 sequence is CASSQDRVPNYGYTF. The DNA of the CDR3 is TGCGCCAGCAGCCAAGATCGGGTTCCCAACTATGGCTACACCTTC.

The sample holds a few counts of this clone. The DNA for the CDR3 is TGTGCCTGGAGTGGGGGGGGCGACAGGTTTAGTGGCTACACCTTC. Translation gives CAWSGGGDRFSGYTF. The J gene is TRBJ1-2, the V gene TRBV30; tentatively, D is TRBD1 (6 bases). Looked up from germline, CDR1 is GTSNPN and CDR2 is SVGIG (reference sequence). The CDR3 is 15 amino acids. V lost 1 base and J lost 7, with 19 bases in between.

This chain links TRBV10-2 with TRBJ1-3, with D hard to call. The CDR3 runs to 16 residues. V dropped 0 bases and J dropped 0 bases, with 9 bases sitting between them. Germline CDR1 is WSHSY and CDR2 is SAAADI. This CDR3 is CASSESEEGSGNTIYF. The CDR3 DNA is TGCGCCAGCAGTGAGTCTGAAGAGGGCTCTGGAAACACCATATATTTT.

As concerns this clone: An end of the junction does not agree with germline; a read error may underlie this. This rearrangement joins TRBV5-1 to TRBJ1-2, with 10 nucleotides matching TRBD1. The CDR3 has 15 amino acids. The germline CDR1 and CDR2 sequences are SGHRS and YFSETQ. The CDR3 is CASSPDGQGEYVYTF. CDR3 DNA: TGCGCCAGCAGCCCGGACGGACAGGGGGAATATGTCTACACCTTC.

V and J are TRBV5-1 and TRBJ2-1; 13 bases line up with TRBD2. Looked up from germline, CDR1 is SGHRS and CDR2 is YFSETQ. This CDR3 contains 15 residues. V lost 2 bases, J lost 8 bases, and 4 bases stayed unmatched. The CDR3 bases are TGCGCCAGCAGCTTAGGGACTAGCGGGGTGTATGAGCAGTTCTTC. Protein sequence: CASSLGTSGVYEQFF.

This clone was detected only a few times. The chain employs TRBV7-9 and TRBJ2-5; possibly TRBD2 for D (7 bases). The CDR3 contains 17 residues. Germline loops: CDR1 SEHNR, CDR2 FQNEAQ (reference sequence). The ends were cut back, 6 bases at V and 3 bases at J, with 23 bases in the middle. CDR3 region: CASSPPPRGALKETQYF. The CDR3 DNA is TGTGCCAGCAGTCCACCCCCTCGGGGGGCCCTAAAAGAGACCCAGTACTTC.

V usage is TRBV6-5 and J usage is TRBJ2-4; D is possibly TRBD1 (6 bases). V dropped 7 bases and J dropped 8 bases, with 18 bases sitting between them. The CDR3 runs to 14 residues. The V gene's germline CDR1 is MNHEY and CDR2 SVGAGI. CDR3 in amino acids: CASKPRGRGDIQYF. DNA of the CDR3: TGTGCCAGCAAACCCAGGGGCCGAGGGGACATTCAGTACTTC.

CDR3 loop: CASSGGTGNQGYTF. CDR3 nucleotides: TGTGCCAGCAGCGGCGGGACAGGAAATCAAGGCTACACCTTC. The J gene is TRBJ1-2, the V gene TRBV9, with 8 bases aligning to TRBD1. Germline V gene data show CDR1 as SGDLS and CDR2 as YYNGEE. Trimming at V came to 3 bases and at J to 8 bases, leaving 9 bases not matched to a gene. CDR3 length equals 14 residues.

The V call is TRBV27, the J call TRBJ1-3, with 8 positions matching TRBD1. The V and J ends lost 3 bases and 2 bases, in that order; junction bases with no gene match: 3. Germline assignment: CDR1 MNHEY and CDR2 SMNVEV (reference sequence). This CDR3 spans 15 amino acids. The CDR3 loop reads CASSFQGAPGNTIYF. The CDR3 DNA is TGTGCCAGCAGTTTTCAGGGGGCCCCTGGAAACACCATATATTTT.

The CDR3, as DNA: TGTGCCAGCAGTTACTCACCCTCGGGGGAGACCCAGTACTTC. Its translation: CASSYSPSGETQYF. The V call is TRBV6-5, the J call TRBJ2-5, with D possibly TRBD2 on 5 matching bases. There are 14 residues in the CDR3. Trimming removed 0 bases from V and 5 bases from J, with 10 bases in between. Germline CDR1 reads MNHEY; CDR2 reads SVGAGI.

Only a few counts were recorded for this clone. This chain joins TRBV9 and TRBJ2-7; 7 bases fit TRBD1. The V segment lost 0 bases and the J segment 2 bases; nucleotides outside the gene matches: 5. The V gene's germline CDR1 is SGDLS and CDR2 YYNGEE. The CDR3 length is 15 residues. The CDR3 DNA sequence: TGTGCCAGCAGCGTAGACCCAGGGGGACCCTACGAGCAGTACTTC. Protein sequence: CASSVDPGGPYEQYF.